This T cell receptor beta chain is drawn from a study of shared clonotypes between healthy human individuals. Whole-study context: Per donor, CD8 memory used one plate, CD8 naive used two, CD4 memory used three and CD4 naive used three.

To note about this clone: The sample carries other DNA sequences with the same CDR3.

Generated by immunoSEQ multiplex PCR, the TCRdb table keeps only in-frame clones and is missing some. Of 1,500,000 or so clones listed, roughly 96% are singletons. There are 14 residues in the CDR3. V gave up 0 bases and J gave up 2 bases, with 7 bases separating them. From germline, CDR1 is SGDLS and CDR2 YYNGEE. The TCR sequence derives from a man aged 25-45 years in good health. What was sequenced was naive CD4+ T cells sorted from blood. Subset: CD45RA+ positively selected. The V call is TRBV9, the J call TRBJ2-3; D gene unclear. CDR3: CASSVELYTDTQYF. Here the CDR3 DNA reads TGTGCCAGCAGCGTAGAGCTGTACACAGATACGCAGTATTTT.